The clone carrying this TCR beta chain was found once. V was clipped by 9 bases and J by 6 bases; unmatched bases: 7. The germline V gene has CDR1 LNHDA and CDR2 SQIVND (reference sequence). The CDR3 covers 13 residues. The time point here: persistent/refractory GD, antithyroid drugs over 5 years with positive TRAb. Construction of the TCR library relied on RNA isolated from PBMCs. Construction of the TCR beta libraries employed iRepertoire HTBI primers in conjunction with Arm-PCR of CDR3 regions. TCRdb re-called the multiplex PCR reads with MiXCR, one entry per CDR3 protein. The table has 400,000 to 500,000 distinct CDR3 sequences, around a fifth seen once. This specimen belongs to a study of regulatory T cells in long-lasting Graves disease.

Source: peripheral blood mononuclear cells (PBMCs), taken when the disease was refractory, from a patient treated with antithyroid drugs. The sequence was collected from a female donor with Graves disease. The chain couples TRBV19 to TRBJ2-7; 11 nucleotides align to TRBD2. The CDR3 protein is CASETSGRGEQYF. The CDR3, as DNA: TGTGCCAGCGAAACTAGCGGGAGAGGCGAGCAGTACTTC.